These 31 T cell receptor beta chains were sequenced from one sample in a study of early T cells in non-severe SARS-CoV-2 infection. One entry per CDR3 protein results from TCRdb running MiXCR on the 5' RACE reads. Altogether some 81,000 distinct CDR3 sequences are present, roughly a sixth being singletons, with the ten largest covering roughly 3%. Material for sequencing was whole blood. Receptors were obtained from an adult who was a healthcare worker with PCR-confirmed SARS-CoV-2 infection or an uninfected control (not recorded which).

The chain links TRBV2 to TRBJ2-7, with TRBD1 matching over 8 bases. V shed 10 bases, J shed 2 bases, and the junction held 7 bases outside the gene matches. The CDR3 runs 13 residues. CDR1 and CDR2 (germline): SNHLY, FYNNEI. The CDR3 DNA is TGTGCCACCGCTTCACAGGGGGCCTACGAGCAGTACTTC. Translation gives CATASQGAYEQYF.

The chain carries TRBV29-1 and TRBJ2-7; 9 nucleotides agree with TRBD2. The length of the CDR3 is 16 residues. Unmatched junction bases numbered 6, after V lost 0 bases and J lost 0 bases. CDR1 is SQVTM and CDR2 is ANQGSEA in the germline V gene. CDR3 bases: TGCAGCGTTGAAGATCAAGGACTAGCGATCTCCTACGAGCAGTACTTC. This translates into CSVEDQGLAISYEQYF.

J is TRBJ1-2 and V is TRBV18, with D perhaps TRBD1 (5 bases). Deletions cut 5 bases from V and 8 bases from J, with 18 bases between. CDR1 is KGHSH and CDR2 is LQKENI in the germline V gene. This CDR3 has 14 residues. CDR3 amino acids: CASSAGTKEEGYTF. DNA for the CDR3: TGTGCCAGCTCAGCCGGGACTAAAGAGGAAGGCTACACCTTC.

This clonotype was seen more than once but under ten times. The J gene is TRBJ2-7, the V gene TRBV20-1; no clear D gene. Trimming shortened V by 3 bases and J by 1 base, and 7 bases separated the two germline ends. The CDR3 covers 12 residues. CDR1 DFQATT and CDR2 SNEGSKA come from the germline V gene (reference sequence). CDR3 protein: CSARYSSYEQYF. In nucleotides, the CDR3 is TGCAGTGCTAGGTACAGTTCCTACGAGCAGTACTTC.

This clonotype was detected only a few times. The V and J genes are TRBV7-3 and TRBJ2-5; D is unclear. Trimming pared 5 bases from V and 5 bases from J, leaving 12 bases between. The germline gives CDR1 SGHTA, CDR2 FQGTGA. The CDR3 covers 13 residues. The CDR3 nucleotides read TGTGCCAGCAGCCCCAACTTATTGGAGACCCAGTACTTC. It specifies CASSPNLLETQYF. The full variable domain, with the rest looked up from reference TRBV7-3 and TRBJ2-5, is GAGVSQTPSNKVTEKGKYVELRCDPISGHTALYWYRQSLGQGPEFLIYFQGTGAADDSGLPNDRFFAVRPEGSVSTLKIQRTERGDSAVYLCASSPNLLETQYFGPGTRLLVL.

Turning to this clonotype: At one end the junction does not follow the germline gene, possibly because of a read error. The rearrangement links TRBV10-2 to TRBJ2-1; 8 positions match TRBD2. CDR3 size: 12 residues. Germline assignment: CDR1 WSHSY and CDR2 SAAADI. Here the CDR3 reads CTSSEAGERQFF. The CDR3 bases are TGCACCAGCAGTGAAGCGGGGGAGAGGCAGTTCTTC.

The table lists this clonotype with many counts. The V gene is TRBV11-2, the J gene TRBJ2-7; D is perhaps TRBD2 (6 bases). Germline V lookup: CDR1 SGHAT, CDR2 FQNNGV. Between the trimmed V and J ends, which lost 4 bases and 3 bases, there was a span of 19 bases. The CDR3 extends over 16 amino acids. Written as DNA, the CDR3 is TGTGCCAGCAGCTCGATCAAGGCCATCGGGAGCTACGAGCAGTACTTC. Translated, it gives CASSSIKAIGSYEQYF.

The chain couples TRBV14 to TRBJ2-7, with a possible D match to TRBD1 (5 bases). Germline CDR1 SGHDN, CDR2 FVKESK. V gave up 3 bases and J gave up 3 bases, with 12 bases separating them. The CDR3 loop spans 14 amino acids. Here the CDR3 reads CASSHSPGLYEQYF. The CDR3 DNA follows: TGTGCCAGCAGCCACAGCCCAGGGCTCTACGAGCAGTACTTC.

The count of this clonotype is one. For the CDR3, the DNA is TGTGCCAGCAGTTACTCAGCGGGGGAAGCTAACTATGGCTACACCTTC. It encodes CASSYSAGEANYGYTF. This sequence joins TRBV6-2 or TRBV6-3 and TRBJ1-2; tentative D call: TRBD1 (5 bases). Trimming took 0 bases from V and 0 from J, leaving 11 bases between them. This CDR3 is built from 16 residues. The germline V gene encodes CDR1 MNHEY and CDR2 SVGEGT.

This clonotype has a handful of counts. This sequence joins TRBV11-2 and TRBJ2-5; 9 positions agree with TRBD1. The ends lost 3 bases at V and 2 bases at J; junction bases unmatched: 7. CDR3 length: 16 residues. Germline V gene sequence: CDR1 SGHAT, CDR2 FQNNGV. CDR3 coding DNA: TGTGCCAGCAGCTTCACCGGGACAGGGAGTCAAGAGACCCAGTACTTC. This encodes CASSFTGTGSQETQYF.

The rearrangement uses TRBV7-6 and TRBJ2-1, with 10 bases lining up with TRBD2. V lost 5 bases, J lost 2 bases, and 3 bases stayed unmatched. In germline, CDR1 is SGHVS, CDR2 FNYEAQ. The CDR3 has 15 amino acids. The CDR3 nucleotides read TGTGCCAGCAGCAGGACTAGCGGAGCCTACAATGAGCAGTTCTTC. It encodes CASSRTSGAYNEQFF.

CDR3 in DNA: TGTGCCAGCAGCCCGGCCGGACAGCCCTCCTACAATGAGCAGTTCTTC. It specifies CASSPAGQPSYNEQFF. This chain joins TRBV12-3 or TRBV12-4 and TRBJ2-1; maybe TRBD1 (6 bases). V shed 6 bases and J shed 0 bases, with 15 bases lying between them. There are 16 residues in the CDR3.

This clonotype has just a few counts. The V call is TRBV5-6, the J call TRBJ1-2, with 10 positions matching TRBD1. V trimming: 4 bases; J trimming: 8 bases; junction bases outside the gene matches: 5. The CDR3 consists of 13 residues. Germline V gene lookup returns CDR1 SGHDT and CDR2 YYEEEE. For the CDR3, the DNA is TGTGCCAGCAGCATCGACAGGGGGCGCGGCTACACCTTC. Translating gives CASSIDRGRGYTF.

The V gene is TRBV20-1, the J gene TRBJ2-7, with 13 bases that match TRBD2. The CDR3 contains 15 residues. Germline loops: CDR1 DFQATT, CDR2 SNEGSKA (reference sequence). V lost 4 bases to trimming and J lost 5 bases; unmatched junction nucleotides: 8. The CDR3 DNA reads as TGCAGTGCTAAGCCGGGACTAGCGGGGAGGAACGAGCAGTACTTC. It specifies CSAKPGLAGRNEQYF.

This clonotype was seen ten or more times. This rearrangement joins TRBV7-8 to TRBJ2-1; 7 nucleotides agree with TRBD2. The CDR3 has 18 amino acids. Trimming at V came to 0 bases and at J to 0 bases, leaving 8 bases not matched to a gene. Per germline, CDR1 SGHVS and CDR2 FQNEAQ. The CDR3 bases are TGTGCCAGCAGCTTAGCCCCCGGACTAGTGAGCTCCTACAATGAGCAGTTCTTC. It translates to CASSLAPGLVSSYNEQFF.

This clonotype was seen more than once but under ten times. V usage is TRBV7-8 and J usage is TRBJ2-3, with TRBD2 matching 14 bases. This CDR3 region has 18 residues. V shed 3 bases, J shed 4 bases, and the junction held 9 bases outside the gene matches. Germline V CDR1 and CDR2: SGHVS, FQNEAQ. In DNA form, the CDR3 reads TGTGCCAGCAGCTTTTTTGGGACTAGCGGGAGTTTCGCAGATACGCAGTATTTT. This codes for CASSFFGTSGSFADTQYF.

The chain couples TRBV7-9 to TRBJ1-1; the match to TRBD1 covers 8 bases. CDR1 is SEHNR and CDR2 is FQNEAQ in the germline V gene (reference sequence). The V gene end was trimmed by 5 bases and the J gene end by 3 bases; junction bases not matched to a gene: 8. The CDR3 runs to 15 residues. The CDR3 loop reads CASSAGTGRYTEAFF. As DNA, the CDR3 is TGTGCCAGCAGCGCAGGGACAGGCCGATACACTGAAGCTTTCTTT.

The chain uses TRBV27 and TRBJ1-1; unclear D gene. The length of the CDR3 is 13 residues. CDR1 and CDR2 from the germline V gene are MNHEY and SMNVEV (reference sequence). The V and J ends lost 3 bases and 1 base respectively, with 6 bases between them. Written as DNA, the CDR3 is TGTGCCAGCAGTTTGCGGAAGAACACTGAAGCTTTCTTT. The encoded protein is CASSLRKNTEAFF.

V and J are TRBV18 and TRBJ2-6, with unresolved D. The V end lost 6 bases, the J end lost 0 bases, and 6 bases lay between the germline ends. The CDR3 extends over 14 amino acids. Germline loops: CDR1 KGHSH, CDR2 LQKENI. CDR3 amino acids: CASSPSSGANVLTF. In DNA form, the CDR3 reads TGTGCCAGCTCGCCAAGCTCTGGGGCCAACGTCCTGACTTTC.

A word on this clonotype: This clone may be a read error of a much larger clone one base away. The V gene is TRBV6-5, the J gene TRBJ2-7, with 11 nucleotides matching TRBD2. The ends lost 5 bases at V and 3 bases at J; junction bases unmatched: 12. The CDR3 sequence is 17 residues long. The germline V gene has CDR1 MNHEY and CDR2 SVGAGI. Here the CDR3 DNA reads TGTGCCAGCAGTCCCAAGCTAGCGGGAGGCCCCATCTACGAGCAGTACTTC. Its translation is CASSPKLAGGPIYEQYF.

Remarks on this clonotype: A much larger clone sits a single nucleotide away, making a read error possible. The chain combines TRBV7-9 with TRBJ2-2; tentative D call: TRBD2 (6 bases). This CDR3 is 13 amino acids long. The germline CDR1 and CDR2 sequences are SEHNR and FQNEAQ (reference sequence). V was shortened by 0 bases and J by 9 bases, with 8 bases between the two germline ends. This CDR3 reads CASSLALARELFF. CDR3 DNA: TGTGCCAGCAGCTTAGCACTAGCCAGGGAGCTGTTTTTT.

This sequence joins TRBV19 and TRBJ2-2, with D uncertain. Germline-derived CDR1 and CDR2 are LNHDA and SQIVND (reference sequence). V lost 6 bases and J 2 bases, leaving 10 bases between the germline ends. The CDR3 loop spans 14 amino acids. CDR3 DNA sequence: TGTGCCAGTAGGGGAACCTACAACACCGGGGAGCTGTTTTTT. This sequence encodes CASRGTYNTGELFF.

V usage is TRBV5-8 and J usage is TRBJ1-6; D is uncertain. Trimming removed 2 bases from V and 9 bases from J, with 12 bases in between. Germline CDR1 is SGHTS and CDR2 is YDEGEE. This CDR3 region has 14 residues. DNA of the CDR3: TGTGCCAGCAGCTTAATCGGGGTTACTTCACCCCTCCACTTT. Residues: CASSLIGVTSPLHF.

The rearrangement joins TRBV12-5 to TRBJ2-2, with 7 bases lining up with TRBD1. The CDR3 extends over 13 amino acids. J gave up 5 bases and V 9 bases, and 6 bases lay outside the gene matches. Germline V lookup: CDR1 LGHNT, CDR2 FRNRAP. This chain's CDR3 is CASRDSLTGELFF. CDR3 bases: TGTGCTAGCCGGGACAGCCTGACCGGGGAGCTGTTTTTT.

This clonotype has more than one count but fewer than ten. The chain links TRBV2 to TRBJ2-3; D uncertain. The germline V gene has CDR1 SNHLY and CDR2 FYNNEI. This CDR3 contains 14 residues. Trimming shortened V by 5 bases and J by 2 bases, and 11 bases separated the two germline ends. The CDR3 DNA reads TGTGCCAGCAGTCCGACAATAAACACAGATACGCAGTATTTT. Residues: CASSPTINTDTQYF.

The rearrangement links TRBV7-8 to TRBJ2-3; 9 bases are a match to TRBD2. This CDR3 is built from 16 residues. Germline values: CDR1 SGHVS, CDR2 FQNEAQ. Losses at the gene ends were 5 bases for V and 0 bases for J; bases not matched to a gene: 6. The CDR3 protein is CASSARLAASTDTQYF. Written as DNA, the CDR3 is TGTGCCAGCAGCGCCAGACTAGCGGCTAGCACAGATACGCAGTATTTT.

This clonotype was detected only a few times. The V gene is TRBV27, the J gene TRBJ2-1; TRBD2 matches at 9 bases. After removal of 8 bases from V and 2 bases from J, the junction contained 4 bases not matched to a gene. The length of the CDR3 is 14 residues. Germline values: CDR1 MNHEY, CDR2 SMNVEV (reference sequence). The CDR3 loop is CASGSGGPYNEQFF. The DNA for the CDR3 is TGTGCCAGCGGGAGCGGGGGGCCCTACAATGAGCAGTTCTTC.

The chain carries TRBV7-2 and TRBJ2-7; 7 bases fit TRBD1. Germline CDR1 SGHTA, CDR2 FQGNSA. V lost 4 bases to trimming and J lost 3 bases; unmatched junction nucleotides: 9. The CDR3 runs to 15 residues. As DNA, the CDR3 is TGTGCCAGCAGCTCCCGGGACAGTGATTACTACGAGCAGTACTTC. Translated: CASSSRDSDYYEQYF. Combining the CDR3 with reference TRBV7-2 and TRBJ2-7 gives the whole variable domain GAGVSQSPSNKVTEKGKDVELRCDPISGHTALYWYRQSLGQGLEFLIYFQGNSAPDKSGLPSDRFSAERTGGSVSTLTIQRTQQEDSAVYLCASSSRDSDYYEQYFGPGTRLTVT.

In DNA, the CDR3 is TGCAGCGTTGTGGTCAGCACAGATACGCAGTATTTT. Residues: CSVVVSTDTQYF. The chain is built from TRBV29-1 and TRBJ2-3; D is uncertain. CDR3 length: 12 residues. Germline CDR1 and CDR2: SQVTM and ANQGSEA. V dropped 4 bases and J dropped 0 bases, with 5 bases sitting between them.

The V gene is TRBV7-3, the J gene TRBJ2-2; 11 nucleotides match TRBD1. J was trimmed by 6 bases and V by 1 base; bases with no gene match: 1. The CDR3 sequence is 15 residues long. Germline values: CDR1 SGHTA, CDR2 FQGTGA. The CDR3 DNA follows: TGTGCCAGCAGCTTAAAGGGACAGGGGGCCGGGGAGCTGTTTTTT. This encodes CASSLKGQGAGELFF.

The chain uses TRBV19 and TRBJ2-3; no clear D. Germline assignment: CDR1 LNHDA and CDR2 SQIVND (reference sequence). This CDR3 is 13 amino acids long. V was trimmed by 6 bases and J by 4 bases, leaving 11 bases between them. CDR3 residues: CASRDGGADTQYF. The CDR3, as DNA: TGTGCCAGTAGGGACGGTGGGGCAGATACGCAGTATTTT.